The rows below give T cell receptor beta chains drawn from one sample of a study of T cell responses to AZD1222 COVID-19 vaccine. The assay was immunoSEQ multiplex PCR, and TCRdb's table has in-frame clones only and misses some. Found here are 90,000 to 120,000 clones, around nine tenths of them singletons; the top ten hold about 20%. Here the sequenced sample was peripheral blood, taken on day 0 of AZD1222 vaccination. The receptors come from an adult in good health. CDR3s include the opening cysteine and the closing phenylalanine or tryptophan. Fields, in order: D gene, J gene, V gene, clone size, CDR3 DNA, CDR3 protein. D genes are given only for firm matches. Part of the rows lack a size; the others show once, few, many or a class for expanded clones.

d_call: TRBD1; j_call: TRBJ1-2; v_call: TRBV6-2/TRBV6-3; clone_size: .; cdr3_nt: TGTGCCAGCAGTTACGCGGACAGGTATGGCTACACCTTC; cdr3_aa: CASSYADRYGYTF
d_call: TRBD1; j_call: TRBJ1-4; v_call: TRBV9; clone_size: .; cdr3_nt: TGTGCCAGCAGCGGCCCCCGACAGGGGAGTAATGAAAAACTGTTTTTT; cdr3_aa: CASSGPRQGSNEKLFF
d_call: TRBD2; j_call: TRBJ2-2; v_call: TRBV28; clone_size: .; cdr3_nt: TGTGCCAGCAGTGTCGGGGGGGCTAACACCGGGGAGCTGTTTTTT; cdr3_aa: CASSVGGANTGELFF
d_call: TRBD2; j_call: TRBJ2-5; v_call: TRBV7-2; clone_size: .; cdr3_nt: TGTGCCAGCAGCGGGAGGATAGCGGGGAAAGAGACCCAGTACTTC; cdr3_aa: CASSGRIAGKETQYF
d_call: .; j_call: TRBJ2-5; v_call: TRBV18; clone_size: .; cdr3_nt: TGTGCCAGCCAATCGTCATTGAAAGAGACCCAGTACTTC; cdr3_aa: CASQSSLKETQYF
d_call: .; j_call: TRBJ1-6; v_call: TRBV9; clone_size: .; cdr3_nt: TGTGCCAGCAGCGTAGGAGAGTCACCCCTCCACTTT; cdr3_aa: CASSVGESPLHF
d_call: TRBD2; j_call: TRBJ2-7; v_call: TRBV3-1/TRBV3-2; clone_size: .; cdr3_nt: TGTGCCAGCAGCCAACTCCTTAGCGGGGGGTCCTACGAGCAGTACTTC; cdr3_aa: CASSQLLSGGSYEQYF
d_call: TRBD1; j_call: TRBJ2-3; v_call: TRBV13; clone_size: .; cdr3_nt: TGTGCCAGCAGCTCTACGGGGACAGAATATACAGATACGCAGTATTTT; cdr3_aa: CASSSTGTEYTDTQYF
d_call: .; j_call: TRBJ2-7; v_call: TRBV2; clone_size: .; cdr3_nt: TGTGCCAGCAGTGTGGGGACGGACTCCTACGAGCAGTACTTC; cdr3_aa: CASSVGTDSYEQYF
d_call: TRBD1; j_call: TRBJ2-2; v_call: TRBV2; clone_size: .; cdr3_nt: TGTGCCAGCAGTGGCAGACAGGGGACGGCCACCGGGGAGCTGTTTTTT; cdr3_aa: CASSGRQGTATGELFF
d_call: TRBD2; j_call: TRBJ2-5; v_call: TRBV5-1; clone_size: .; cdr3_nt: TGCGCCAGCAGCTTTGCGGGACTAGCGTATTCCCCTAGGGAGACCCAGTACTTC; cdr3_aa: CASSFAGLAYSPRETQYF
d_call: TRBD1; j_call: TRBJ1-3; v_call: TRBV9; clone_size: .; cdr3_nt: TGTGCCAGCAGCGTAGATCTTCCTGGGGGGACAGAAAGACCTGGAAACACCATATATTTT; cdr3_aa: CASSVDLPGGTERPGNTIYF
d_call: .; j_call: TRBJ2-2; v_call: TRBV10-2; clone_size: once; cdr3_nt: TGCGCCTCCGGACAGACTGAACACGGGGAGCTGTTTTTT; cdr3_aa: CASGQTEHGELFF
d_call: TRBD1; j_call: TRBJ2-7; v_call: TRBV7-8; clone_size: .; cdr3_nt: TGTGCCAGCAGCGTCGGGACAGGGGCGGCCTACGAGCAGTACTTC; cdr3_aa: CASSVGTGAAYEQYF
d_call: .; j_call: TRBJ1-6; v_call: TRBV11-2; clone_size: .; cdr3_nt: TGTGCCAGCAGCATGGGGGTAGCCCTCCACTTT; cdr3_aa: CASSMGVALHF
d_call: .; j_call: TRBJ2-5; v_call: TRBV5-1; clone_size: .; cdr3_nt: TGCGCCAGCAGCCGGATAGGGGCACGGGAGACCCAGTACTTC; cdr3_aa: CASSRIGARETQYF
d_call: .; j_call: TRBJ1-2; v_call: TRBV5-1; clone_size: once; cdr3_nt: TGCGCCAGCAGCTCAATCCTAACCGGGACAAGGAGGTATGGCTACACCTTC; cdr3_aa: CASSSILTGTRRYGYTF
d_call: TRBD1; j_call: TRBJ1-2; v_call: TRBV3-1/TRBV3-2; clone_size: .; cdr3_nt: TGTGCCAGCAGCCCCCAGGACAGGGGACCCGCTAACTATGGCTACACCTTC; cdr3_aa: CASSPQDRGPANYGYTF
d_call: TRBD1; j_call: TRBJ2-3; v_call: TRBV7-9; clone_size: .; cdr3_nt: TGTGCCAGCAGCTTAGGCGGACAGGGGCGCATAGATACGCAGTATTTT; cdr3_aa: CASSLGGQGRIDTQYF
d_call: .; j_call: TRBJ1-1; v_call: TRBV7-2; clone_size: .; cdr3_nt: TGTGCCAGCAGCTTGCCAGGGAACACTGAAGCTTTCTTT; cdr3_aa: CASSLPGNTEAFF
d_call: .; j_call: TRBJ2-5; v_call: TRBV14; clone_size: .; cdr3_nt: TGTGCCAGCAGCCAAGCTAACCTCACTCGGAGAATGAAGACCCAGTACTTC; cdr3_aa: CASSQANLTRRMKTQYF
d_call: .; j_call: TRBJ2-7; v_call: TRBV12-5; clone_size: .; cdr3_nt: TGTGCTAGTGGTTCCTACGAGCAGTACTTC; cdr3_aa: CASGSYEQYF
d_call: TRBD1; j_call: TRBJ2-7; v_call: TRBV30; clone_size: once; cdr3_nt: TGTGCCTGGAGCCCCTTGGACAGGGCGCTCGAGCAGTACTTC; cdr3_aa: CAWSPLDRALEQYF
d_call: .; j_call: TRBJ2-7; v_call: TRBV3-1/TRBV3-2; clone_size: few; cdr3_nt: TGTGCCAGCAGCCTTGGGGGCCTCTACGAGCAGTACTTC; cdr3_aa: CASSLGGLYEQYF
d_call: .; j_call: TRBJ2-7; v_call: TRBV7-9; clone_size: .; cdr3_nt: TGTGCCAGCAGCTTTCAACGGTTAACTTCCTACGAGCAGTACTTC; cdr3_aa: CASSFQRLTSYEQYF
d_call: TRBD1; j_call: TRBJ1-6; v_call: TRBV20-1; clone_size: .; cdr3_nt: TGCAGTGCTAGTCCGAGGCAGGGGGGGAATTCACCCCTCCACTTT; cdr3_aa: CSASPRQGGNSPLHF
d_call: .; j_call: TRBJ2-7; v_call: TRBV5-6; clone_size: .; cdr3_nt: TGTGCCAGCAGCTTGTGGAGGCAGGGGAACTACGAGCAGTACTTC; cdr3_aa: CASSLWRQGNYEQYF
d_call: .; j_call: TRBJ1-3; v_call: TRBV28; clone_size: .; cdr3_nt: TGTGCCAGCGGAGGCAGTCTATTCTCTGGAAACACCATATATTTT; cdr3_aa: CASGGSLFSGNTIYF